The clone carrying this T cell receptor (beta chain) was recorded at least ten times. Time point indicated: pre-sensitization, week 0. Noted treatment: therapeutic diphenylcyclopropenone sensitization with weekly scalp DPC. This sample is drawn from a study of human T cells and chemical hapten exposure. Per germline, CDR1 SGHVS and CDR2 FNYEAQ. The V end was cut by 3 bases, the J end by 2 bases, with 19 bases between. The CDR3 has 17 amino acids. The library attached unique molecular identifiers to individual cDNA molecules. TCRdb redid the calling of the RACE reads with MiXCR, one entry per CDR3 protein. The sample lists tens of thousands of distinct CDR3 sequences, 9.4% occurring once.

Sequencing used whole blood, obtained in connection with sensitization to the hapten diphenylcyclopropenone (DPC). The V and J genes are TRBV7-6 and TRBJ1-1, with D unclear. The receptor was derived from a woman aged 40 to 49 with alopecia areata. Some clones in this sample may be carry-over from other donors' samples. CDR3 nucleotide sequence: TGTGCCAGCAGCTTCCCCCCGGAGCGGGGAAGAAACACTGAAGCTTTCTTT. Translation gives CASSFPPERGRNTEAFF.